What follows describes a single TCR beta chain. The data belong to a study of shared clonotypes between healthy human individuals. Selected positively for CCR7 and CD45RO-negative, naive CD8 cells excluded terminally differentiated effector memory CD45RA+ cells. Looked up from germline, CDR1 is SGDLS and CDR2 is YYNGEE. The CDR3 is 17 amino acids. V was trimmed by 1 base and J by 2 bases, leaving 19 bases between them. Clones were read by immunoSEQ multiplex PCR, and TCRdb kept only the in-frame ones, dropping some. Of nearly 2 million clones detected, just under 95% appear once; the ten largest clones hold around 1%.

V gene TRBV9 combines with J gene TRBJ2-7; possibly TRBD1 or TRBD2 for D (5 bases each). The sequenced sample consisted of naive CD8+ T cells sorted from blood. The receptor was isolated from a young man in good health. CDR3 coding DNA: TGTGCCAGCAGCGTACGAGCTGAGGGGCTGGGCACCTACGAGCAGTACTTC. It specifies CASSVRAEGLGTYEQYF.